The 27 T cell receptor beta chains below come from one sample, sequenced in a study of blood T cell repertoires in COVID-19. This table comes from immunoSEQ multiplex PCR, and its TCRdb copy is limited to in-frame clones, with some not included. The sample lists over 200,000 clones, approximately 88% seen once, with about 6.3% in the top ten. The sequenced material came from peripheral blood. Every receptor here comes from a man between 60 and 70 years old who had recovered from COVID-19.

The chain joins TRBV28 to TRBJ2-7, with D perhaps TRBD1 (5 bases). Trimming stripped 7 bases from V and 1 base from J, with 8 bases between. CDR1 and CDR2 (germline): MDHEN, SYDVKM. CDR3 length: 12 residues. As DNA, the CDR3 is TGTGCCAGCAATCAGGGTTCCTACGAGCAGTACTTC. Translating gives CASNQGSYEQYF.

This clone has only a few counts. This chain joins TRBV27 and TRBJ1-6, with D tentatively TRBD1 (6 bases). Germline V gene sequence: CDR1 MNHEY, CDR2 SMNVEV (reference sequence). The CDR3 consists of 14 residues. The V end lost 3 bases, the J end lost 9 bases, and 12 bases lay between the germline ends. Here the CDR3 reads CASSLGDIFSPLHF. In nucleotides, the CDR3 is TGTGCCAGCAGTTTGGGGGACATCTTTTCACCCCTCCACTTT.

This clone was counted a single time. The J gene is TRBJ2-1, the V gene TRBV7-3, with unresolved D. The CDR3 totals 15 residues. Germline lookup yields CDR1 SGHTA and CDR2 FQGTGA. V dropped 5 bases and J dropped 0 bases, with 11 bases sitting between them. In DNA, the CDR3 is TGTGCCAGCAGCCCCTTGAGGAGCTCCTACAATGAGCAGTTCTTC. The encoded protein is CASSPLRSSYNEQFF.

The gene calls are TRBV2 and TRBJ2-2; TRBD2 agrees at 7 bases. The CDR3 consists of 14 residues. V lost 6 bases, J lost 8 bases, and 9 bases stayed unmatched. CDR1 SNHLY and CDR2 FYNNEI come from the germline V gene. CDR3 in amino acids: CASSMRAGAGELFF. In DNA, the CDR3 is TGTGCCAGCAGCATGAGGGCGGGAGCGGGGGAGCTGTTTTTT. The whole variable domain, filled in from reference TRBV2 and TRBJ2-2, reads EPEVTQTPSHQVTQMGQEVILRCVPISNHLYFYWYRQILGQKVEFLVSFYNNEISEKSEIFDDQFSVERPDGSNFTLKIRSTKLEDSAMYFCASSMRAGAGELFFGEGSRLTVL.

The chain uses TRBV5-6 and TRBJ1-6; 11 bases fit TRBD1. CDR1 is SGHDT, CDR2 YYEEEE, per germline. This CDR3 is built from 15 residues. After removal of 4 bases from V and 11 bases from J, the junction contained 8 bases not matched to a gene. The CDR3 DNA reads TGTGCCAGCAGCAGGGACAGGGGGGTCGTCGCACCCCTCCACTTT. As protein: CASSRDRGVVAPLHF.

The genes are TRBV12-5 and TRBJ1-3; D is unresolved. Germline V gives CDR1 LGHNT, CDR2 FRNRAP. V lost 7 bases and J 3 bases, leaving 7 bases between the germline ends. CDR3 length: 12 amino acids. This chain's CDR3 is CASALFGNTIYF. In DNA, the CDR3 is TGTGCTAGTGCCCTTTTTGGAAACACCATATATTTT.

The rearrangement links TRBV7-9 to TRBJ2-2, with a weak D call TRBD2 (6 bases). Per germline, CDR1 SEHNR and CDR2 FQNEAQ (reference sequence). Trimming removed 4 bases at V and 6 bases at J, with 21 bases between. The CDR3 loop spans 17 amino acids. The CDR3 loop reads CASSSSLALQSAGELFF. The CDR3 bases are TGTGCCAGCAGCTCCTCACTAGCCCTCCAGTCCGCCGGGGAGCTGTTTTTT.

The rearrangement joins TRBV27 to TRBJ1-4; TRBD1 matches at 10 bases. The CDR3 loop spans 16 amino acids. CDR1 MNHEY and CDR2 SMNVEV come from the germline V gene (reference sequence). V lost 5 bases, J lost 8 bases, and 11 bases stayed unmatched. The CDR3 region has the DNA TGTGCCAGCAGTCCACCAAGACAGGGGGCGAAGGAAAAACTGTTTTTT. Translated, it gives CASSPPRQGAKEKLFF.

V usage is TRBV5-1 and J usage is TRBJ2-7, with D tentatively TRBD1 (5 bases). CDR3 size: 13 residues. Germline V gives CDR1 SGHRS, CDR2 YFSETQ. Trimming cost V 8 bases and J 6 bases, with 18 bases left between them. The CDR3, as DNA: TGCGCCAGGACGACCAGGGTTCGGCTCGAGCAGTACTTC. Translated, it gives CARTTRVRLEQYF.

V is TRBV27 and J is TRBJ2-7; 14 positions agree with TRBD2. CDR3 size: 14 residues. J gave up 8 bases and V 4 bases, and 4 bases lay outside the gene matches. Per the germline V gene, CDR1 is MNHEY and CDR2 is SMNVEV (reference sequence). The CDR3 loop is CASSSRTSGRQQYF. CDR3 coding DNA: TGTGCCAGCAGTTCCCGGACTAGCGGGAGGCAGCAGTACTTC.

This clone was picked up a small number of times. The CDR3 DNA sequence: TGTGCCACCAGTCCCGGGACTAGCGGGAGAGGAGAGCAGTTCTTC. It is translated as CATSPGTSGRGEQFF. The chain uses TRBV24-1 and TRBJ2-1, with TRBD2 matching over 14 bases. V was pared by 6 bases and J by 10 bases, with 7 bases of the junction left unmatched. The CDR3 sequence is 15 residues long. Germline loops: CDR1 KGHDR, CDR2 SFDVKD.

CDR3 nucleotides: TGTGCCAGCAGCTCCTCCGGGACAGGGAATTCACCCCTCCACTTT. Translation gives CASSSSGTGNSPLHF. This chain joins TRBV9 and TRBJ1-6; 9 bases line up with TRBD1. The germline CDR1 and CDR2 sequences are SGDLS and YYNGEE. This CDR3 has 15 amino acids. The V segment lost 4 bases and the J segment 7 bases; nucleotides outside the gene matches: 6. The full variable domain, completed using reference TRBV9 and TRBJ1-6, is DSGVTQTPKHLITATGQRVTLRCSPRSGDLSVYWYQQSLDQGLQFLIQYYNGEERAKGNILERFSAQQFPDLHSELNLSSLELGDSALYFCASSSSGTGNSPLHFGNGTRLTVT.

The chain links TRBV3-1 (or the pseudogene TRBV3-2) to TRBJ2-7, with a weak D call TRBD2 (6 bases). Per germline, CDR1 LGHDT and CDR2 YNNKEL (reference sequence). V dropped 5 bases and J dropped 2 bases, with 22 bases sitting between them. The length of the CDR3 is 17 residues. CDR3 sequence (DNA): TGTGCCAGCAGCGAAAGGAGGGGCGCCCTGCGAGCCTACGAGCAGTACTTC. As protein: CASSERRGALRAYEQYF.

The V call is TRBV3-1 (or the pseudogene TRBV3-2), the J call TRBJ1-2; the D gene is possibly TRBD1 (6 bases). The CDR3 contains 17 residues. The V gene's germline CDR1 is LGHDT and CDR2 YNNKEL (reference sequence). Trimming removed 0 bases from V and 6 bases from J, with 20 bases in between. The CDR3 loop is CASSQDIQLQGSNGYTF. CDR3 DNA sequence: TGTGCCAGCAGCCAAGATATCCAACTACAGGGTTCAAATGGCTACACCTTC.

CDR3 region: CSVRGQSNTGELFF. The CDR3 nucleotides are TGCAGCGTACGGGGACAGTCGAACACCGGGGAGCTGTTTTTT. V is TRBV29-1 and J is TRBJ2-2, with 7 nucleotides matching TRBD1. The length of the CDR3 is 14 residues. Losses at the gene ends were 6 bases for V and 0 bases for J; bases not matched to a gene: 4. Germline CDR1 SQVTM, CDR2 ANQGSEA.

The rearrangement uses TRBV28 and TRBJ1-5, with 8 bases that match TRBD1. The germline CDR1 and CDR2 sequences are MDHEN and SYDVKM. Germline trimming cut 7 bases from V and 6 bases from J; bases unmatched to any gene: 14. The CDR3 runs to 16 residues. The CDR3 DNA follows: TGTGCCAGCACAACCGGGACAGGAAAGGTTGGTCAGCCCCAGCATTTT. Amino acids: CASTTGTGKVGQPQHF.

V usage is TRBV18 and J usage is TRBJ2-7, with a tentative D call TRBD2 (5 bases). The CDR3 sequence is 15 residues long. Germline lookup yields CDR1 KGHSH and CDR2 LQKENI. Trimming shortened V by 1 base and J by 2 bases, and 12 bases separated the two germline ends. The CDR3 here is CASSPQNGLTYEQYF. As DNA, the CDR3 is TGTGCCAGCTCACCACAGAACGGACTGACCTACGAGCAGTACTTC.

The chain recombines TRBV11-2 with TRBJ1-4, with D perhaps matching TRBD1 (5 bases). Germline V gives CDR1 SGHAT, CDR2 FQNNGV. This CDR3 contains 15 residues. The V and J ends lost 1 base and 1 base respectively, with 7 bases between them. The CDR3 bases are TGTGCCAGCAGCTTAGGGCAGGGAACTAATGAAAAACTGTTTTTT. The encoded protein is CASSLGQGTNEKLFF.

V gene TRBV18 combines with J gene TRBJ2-7, with 7 bases matching TRBD1. V gave up 2 bases and J gave up 0 bases; unmatched junction bases: 4. The CDR3 has 15 residues. Germline V lookup: CDR1 KGHSH, CDR2 LQKENI. The CDR3 coding sequence is TGTGCCAGCTCACCAGGGACAGTTAGCTCCTACGAGCAGTACTTC. Its translation is CASSPGTVSSYEQYF. Supplemented by reference TRBV18 and TRBJ2-7, the full variable domain reads NAGVMQNPRHLVRRRGQEARLRCSPMKGHSHVYWYRQLPEEGLKFMVYLQKENIIDESGMPKERFSAEFPKEGPSILRIQQVVRGDSAAYFCASSPGTVSSYEQYFGPGTRLTVT.

The V and J genes are TRBV25-1 and TRBJ2-5, with 7 nucleotides matching TRBD1. Germline assignment: CDR1 MGHDK and CDR2 SYGVNS. The CDR3 has 12 amino acids. Written as DNA, the CDR3 is TGTGAGAGAGGACAGGCGCTGGAGACCCAGTACTTC. The encoded protein is CERGQALETQYF.

V is TRBV5-1 and J is TRBJ2-7; 7 bases are shared with TRBD1. Germline loops: CDR1 SGHRS, CDR2 YFSETQ. The CDR3 covers 15 residues. V lost 2 bases to trimming and J lost 0 bases; unmatched junction nucleotides: 5. Here the CDR3 DNA reads TGCGCCAGCAGCTTCACAGCAGGGGGCTCCTACGAGCAGTACTTC. Translated, it gives CASSFTAGGSYEQYF.

The chain recombines TRBV6-5 with TRBJ2-1; tentative D call: TRBD2 (5 bases). The germline V and J ends were trimmed by 6 bases and 3 bases, with 9 bases remaining between them. This CDR3 spans 13 amino acids. Germline V CDR1 and CDR2: MNHEY, SVGAGI. CDR3 coding DNA: TGTGCCAGCAGGACTACCTACTACAATGAGCAGTTCTTC. It specifies CASRTTYYNEQFF.

The chain has TRBV7-2 and TRBJ1-1; no reliable D call. Germline V lookup: CDR1 SGHTA, CDR2 FQGNSA. This CDR3 is built from 11 residues. V shed 5 bases and J shed 7 bases, with 8 bases lying between them. The CDR3 nucleotides are TGTGCCAGCAGCCTCGGGGTTGAAGCTTTCTTT. Its protein is CASSLGVEAFF.

This clone has just one count. The genes are TRBV5-1 and TRBJ1-4, with a possible D match to TRBD1 (5 bases). The CDR3 has 15 residues. V was cut by 0 bases and J by 4 bases, with 10 bases left in between. CDR1 is SGHRS and CDR2 is YFSETQ in the germline V gene. As DNA, the CDR3 is TGCGCCAGCAGCTTGGAAGTAGGGGATAATGAAAAACTGTTTTTT. The encoded protein is CASSLEVGDNEKLFF.

The CDR3 is CASSFSTGTGRWGYTF. The DNA for the CDR3 is TGTGCCAGCAGCTTTAGTACCGGGACAGGGAGGTGGGGCTACACCTTC. V is TRBV13 and J is TRBJ1-2; 9 bases align to TRBD1. Germline V CDR1 and CDR2: PRHDT, FYEKMQ (reference sequence). With V trimmed by 3 bases and J by 8 bases, 13 bases remained unmatched. The CDR3 loop spans 16 amino acids.

This rearrangement joins TRBV29-1 to TRBJ1-5; D is unclear. V was clipped by 5 bases and J by 8 bases, with 10 bases between them. Looked up from germline, CDR1 is SQVTM and CDR2 is ANQGSEA. This CDR3 region has 11 residues. CDR3 sequence: CSVKDGEPQHF. The CDR3 nucleotides read TGCAGCGTTAAGGACGGGGAGCCCCAGCATTTT.

The V gene is TRBV11-1, the J gene TRBJ1-2; D gene uncertain. The germline V gene has CDR1 SGHAT and CDR2 FQDESV (reference sequence). This CDR3 spans 14 amino acids. The V end was cut by 0 bases, the J end by 4 bases, with 9 bases between. DNA for the CDR3: TGTGCCAGCAGCTTAGCTCTTTCGAGCTATGGCTACACCTTC. Protein: CASSLALSSYGYTF.